The 27 T cell receptor beta chains below come from one sample, sequenced in a study of OX40 agonist ivuxolimab in advanced cancers. Data came from immunoSEQ multiplex PCR; TCRdb stores just in-frame clones and leaves some out. Of roughly 90,000 clones listed, roughly 89% are singletons. Source: CD4+ or CD8+ T cells sorted from blood, taken in a trial of the OX40 agonist ivuxolimab. All receptors derive from an adult with an advanced solid tumor such as melanoma, head and neck, liver or kidney cancer.

About this clone itself: Other DNA sequences of this sample code for an identical CDR3. This rearrangement joins TRBV13 to TRBJ2-7, with D possibly being TRBD2 (6 bases). The germline gives CDR1 PRHDT, CDR2 FYEKMQ (reference sequence). With 3 bases removed from V and 3 bases from J, the gap between germline ends came to 9 bases. The CDR3 loop spans 13 amino acids. The CDR3 here is CASSLRRDYEQYF. The CDR3 DNA sequence: TGTGCCAGCAGCTTGAGGCGGGACTACGAGCAGTACTTC.

This rearrangement joins TRBV11-3 to TRBJ2-1, with D possibly being TRBD1 (6 bases). The CDR3 loop spans 17 amino acids. V gave up 5 bases and J gave up 4 bases, with 21 bases separating them. The germline V gene encodes CDR1 SGHNT and CDR2 YENEEA. The CDR3 DNA follows: TGTGCCAGCAGCCAATTCCGGATACCGAGGGGGTACAATGAGCAGTTCTTC. Protein: CASSQFRIPRGYNEQFF.

The chain recombines TRBV6-7 with TRBJ1-1; D is uncertain. TRBV6-7 falls under the ORF class, with uncertain function. The CDR3 length is 16 residues. The V gene lost 3 bases and the J gene lost 4 bases, with 18 bases spanning the gap. In DNA form, the CDR3 reads TGTGCCAGCAGTTATGGGTTAAAGGAGGAAGGCACTGAAGCTTTCTTT. Protein sequence: CASSYGLKEEGTEAFF.

The J gene is TRBJ1-1, the V gene TRBV5-1; D gene ambiguous. V lost 5 bases and J 1 base, leaving 15 bases between the germline ends. CDR3 length equals 15 residues. Germline loops: CDR1 SGHRS, CDR2 YFSETQ. The CDR3 spells CASSYRNNRNTEAFF. The CDR3 nucleotides are TGCGCCAGCAGTTACCGAAACAACAGGAACACTGAAGCTTTCTTT.

This sequence joins TRBV5-1 and TRBJ1-1, with D tentatively TRBD1 (5 bases). V dropped 3 bases and J dropped 4 bases, with 16 bases sitting between them. CDR1 and CDR2 (germline): SGHRS, YFSETQ. There are 15 residues in the CDR3. CDR3 region: CASSWAGREGTEAFF. The CDR3, as DNA: TGCGCCAGCAGCTGGGCTGGCAGGGAAGGCACTGAAGCTTTCTTT.

The V gene is TRBV19, the J gene TRBJ2-2; 8 bases align to TRBD1. The germline CDR1 and CDR2 sequences are LNHDA and SQIVND (reference sequence). CDR3 length equals 16 residues. V was clipped by 3 bases and J by 5 bases; unmatched bases: 8. This chain's CDR3 is CASSIRPWTGTGELFF. Here the CDR3 DNA reads TGTGCCAGTAGTATCCGCCCTTGGACAGGGACCGGGGAGCTGTTTTTT.

The chain is built from TRBV9 and TRBJ2-1; TRBD2 aligns across 14 bases. The CDR3 is 16 amino acids. After removal of 4 bases from V and 7 bases from J, the junction contained 7 bases not matched to a gene. In germline, CDR1 is SGDLS, CDR2 YYNGEE. CDR3 nucleotide sequence: TGTGCCAGCAGCCCTCGACTAGCGGGAGGGTGGAATGAGCAGTTCTTC. Translating it yields CASSPRLAGGWNEQFF. Variable domain in full (rest from reference TRBV9 and TRBJ2-1): DSGVTQTPKHLITATGQRVTLRCSPRSGDLSVYWYQQSLDQGLQFLIQYYNGEERAKGNILERFSAQQFPDLHSELNLSSLELGDSALYFCASSPRLAGGWNEQFFGPGTRLTVL.

Notes on this clone: In the same sample, other DNA sequences code for this CDR3. The chain has TRBV27 and TRBJ1-1; D perhaps matches TRBD1 (5 bases). Trimming left V 2 bases short and J 0 bases short, with 10 bases between. Germline V CDR1 and CDR2: MNHEY, SMNVEV (reference sequence). The CDR3 spans 15 residues. The CDR3 reads CASSLPGRMNTEAFF. In DNA, the CDR3 is TGTGCCAGCAGTTTACCGGGACGCATGAACACTGAAGCTTTCTTT.

This rearrangement joins TRBV27 to TRBJ2-1; no reliable D call. Germline V gene lookup returns CDR1 MNHEY and CDR2 SMNVEV (reference sequence). This CDR3 contains 13 residues. V shed 2 bases and J shed 3 bases, with 5 bases lying between them. The CDR3 sequence is CASSLKIYNEQFF. Here the CDR3 DNA reads TGTGCCAGCAGTTTAAAGATCTACAATGAGCAGTTCTTC.

V is TRBV10-1 and J is TRBJ2-3; TRBD1 is a possible D gene (5 bases). The CDR3 is 17 amino acids. With 4 bases removed from V and 2 bases from J, the gap between germline ends came to 19 bases. Germline CDR1 is WNHNN and CDR2 is SYGVQD (reference sequence). The CDR3 sequence: CASSGPDWTSYTDTQYF. The CDR3 nucleotides read TGCGCCAGCAGTGGCCCAGACTGGACAAGTTACACAGATACGCAGTATTTT.

V usage is TRBV9 and J usage is TRBJ2-3; TRBD2 aligns across 8 bases. This CDR3 is 16 amino acids long. Germline V gives CDR1 SGDLS, CDR2 YYNGEE. The V and J ends lost 3 bases and 0 bases, in that order; junction bases with no gene match: 6. The CDR3 DNA reads as TGTGCCAGCAGCGCAAGACTAGCGATTAGCACAGATACGCAGTATTTT. The encoded protein is CASSARLAISTDTQYF.

The gene calls are TRBV7-9 and TRBJ2-7, with D perhaps matching TRBD2 (6 bases). The CDR3 is 15 residues long. Germline assignment: CDR1 SEHNR and CDR2 FQNEAQ (reference sequence). Trimming removed 2 bases at V and 7 bases at J, with 18 bases between. CDR3 in DNA: TGTGCCAGCAGCTTAAGTAGCGGAATGTCGTGGGAGCAGTACTTC. Amino acid sequence: CASSLSSGMSWEQYF.

V usage is TRBV4-1 and J usage is TRBJ2-2, with D hard to call. The CDR3 loop spans 12 amino acids. V was trimmed by 3 bases and J by 1 base, leaving 0 bases between them. In germline, CDR1 is MGHRA, CDR2 YSYEKL. The CDR3 loop is CASSQNTGELFF. The CDR3 region has the DNA TGCGCCAGCAGCCAGAACACCGGGGAGCTGTTTTTT.

The chain joins TRBV15 to TRBJ2-2; tentatively, D is TRBD2 (6 bases). V lost 0 bases, J lost 8 bases, and 16 bases lay in between. CDR1 and CDR2 from the germline V gene are LNHNV and YYDKDF (reference sequence). This CDR3 has 16 residues. DNA of the CDR3: TGTGCCACCAGCAGAGACCGCGGGGTCCGTTGGGGGGAGCTGTTTTTT. Translated, it gives CATSRDRGVRWGELFF.

The V call is TRBV21-1, the J call TRBJ2-7. TRBV21-1 is a pseudogene segment. The CDR3 runs to 16 residues. CDR3 DNA: TGTGCCAGCAGCAAAGAAGAGGCAGGTACAAACTACGAGCAGTACTTC. Its protein product is CASSKEEAGTNYEQYF.

The chain recombines TRBV5-4 with TRBJ2-7, with D unresolved. The CDR3 covers 12 residues. V gave up 0 bases and J gave up 3 bases, with 4 bases separating them. Germline CDR1 is SGHNT and CDR2 is YYREEE (reference sequence). The CDR3: CASSLGDYEQYF. For the CDR3, the DNA is TGTGCCAGCAGCTTGGGGGACTACGAGCAGTACTTC.

The J gene is TRBJ2-6, the V gene TRBV27; D not certain. Germline values: CDR1 MNHEY, CDR2 SMNVEV (reference sequence). The CDR3 length is 14 residues. V was cut by 3 bases and J by 4 bases, with 7 bases left in between. The CDR3 DNA sequence: TGTGCCAGCAGTTTCTTCCCGGGGGCCAACGTCCTGACTTTC. It is translated as CASSFFPGANVLTF. The whole variable domain, filled in from reference TRBV27 and TRBJ2-6, reads EAQVTQNPRYLITVTGKKLTVTCSQNMNHEYMSWYRQDPGLGLRQIYYSMNVEVTDKGDVPEGYKVSRKEKRNFPLILESPSPNQTSLYFCASSFFPGANVLTFGAGSRLTVL.

The chain links TRBV7-9 to TRBJ2-7; the D gene is possibly TRBD2 (5 bases). The V gene's germline CDR1 is SEHNR and CDR2 FQNEAQ (reference sequence). The CDR3 sequence is 14 residues long. V shed 2 bases and J shed 1 base, with 9 bases lying between them. The CDR3 here is CASSLPGMSYEQYF. Written as DNA, the CDR3 is TGTGCCAGCAGCTTACCCGGGATGTCCTACGAGCAGTACTTC.

The V gene is TRBV6-1, the J gene TRBJ1-3, with 7 bases that match TRBD1. Germline V gene data show CDR1 as MNHNS and CDR2 as SASEGT. Germline trimming cut 6 bases from V and 0 bases from J; bases unmatched to any gene: 5. The CDR3 loop spans 15 amino acids. CDR3 coding DNA: TGTGCCAGCAGCTCCGGGACAGCCTCTGGAAACACCATATATTTT. It yields the protein CASSSGTASGNTIYF.

The chain carries TRBV18 and TRBJ2-7; 9 bases agree with TRBD1. V lost 3 bases and J lost 2; bases outside the gene matches: 17. The CDR3 is 19 amino acids. Germline CDR1 KGHSH, CDR2 LQKENI. Here the CDR3 reads CASSPHPPSWTGETYEQYF. CDR3 in DNA: TGTGCCAGCTCACCCCATCCCCCGTCATGGACAGGGGAAACCTACGAGCAGTACTTC.

The chain recombines TRBV28 with TRBJ1-2; no definite D call. Germline values: CDR1 MDHEN, CDR2 SYDVKM. Trimming left V 6 bases short and J 3 bases short, with 17 bases between. The CDR3 is made up of 15 amino acids. The CDR3 loop reads CASRRPGIADYGYTF. For the CDR3, the DNA is TGTGCCAGCAGACGGCCGGGGATAGCTGACTATGGCTACACCTTC.

This chain connects TRBV7-9 to TRBJ1-1; D ambiguous. The CDR3 consists of 12 residues. Trimming removed 1 base from V and 4 bases from J, with 4 bases in between. Looked up from germline, CDR1 is SEHNR and CDR2 is FQNEAQ (reference sequence). The chain's CDR3 is CASSLVATEAFF. CDR3 DNA sequence: TGTGCCAGCAGCTTAGTGGCCACTGAAGCTTTCTTT.

The chain recombines TRBV28 with TRBJ1-5; TRBD1 is a possible D gene (6 bases). The germline gives CDR1 MDHEN, CDR2 SYDVKM. The CDR3 runs to 15 residues. V lost 7 bases, J lost 1 base, and 14 bases lay in between. The CDR3 region has the DNA TGTGCCAGCACCCTGGGCGGACAGAGCAATCAGCCCCAGCATTTT. Translation: CASTLGGQSNQPQHF.

This sequence joins TRBV6-4 and TRBJ1-5, with D perhaps TRBD1 (6 bases). V lost 6 bases, J lost 8 bases, and 20 bases lay in between. The V gene's germline CDR1 is MRHNA and CDR2 SNTAGT. The CDR3 is 15 amino acids. CDR3 protein: CASRYGMGAAEPQHF. The CDR3 DNA reads TGTGCCAGCAGATACGGTATGGGGGCGGCGGAGCCCCAGCATTTT.

V and J are TRBV19 and TRBJ2-1; 7 bases are a match to TRBD1. This CDR3 spans 13 amino acids. CDR1 and CDR2 (germline): LNHDA, SQIVND (reference sequence). Losses at the gene ends were 8 bases for V and 4 bases for J; bases not matched to a gene: 5. The CDR3 sequence is CASSGTDYNEQFF. CDR3 DNA: TGTGCCAGTTCCGGGACAGATTACAATGAGCAGTTCTTC.

The V and J genes are TRBV14 and TRBJ2-5, with D unclear. This CDR3 region has 15 residues. Germline V gene sequence: CDR1 SGHDN, CDR2 FVKESK. V lost 0 bases, J lost 4 bases, and 12 bases lay in between. CDR3 sequence (DNA): TGTGCCAGCAGCCAAGATCGGGTGTGGAGAGAGACCCAGTACTTC. Its protein product is CASSQDRVWRETQYF.

The J gene is TRBJ1-2, the V gene TRBV11-1; 8 nucleotides line up with TRBD1. This CDR3 has 14 residues. Germline V CDR1 and CDR2: SGHAT, FQDESV (reference sequence). The V gene end was trimmed by 5 bases and the J gene end by 10 bases; junction bases not matched to a gene: 12. For the CDR3, the DNA is TGTGCCAGCAGCATGACAGGGGACCCAGCACCCTACACCTTC. Translation gives CASSMTGDPAPYTF.